These 11 T cell receptor beta chains were all obtained from the same sample, sequenced in a study of cytomegalovirus exposure and HLA in healthy donors. It was with 60 Vbeta and 13 Jbeta primers that the PCR ran. The protocol was immunoSEQ multiplex PCR, while the TCRdb copy is restricted to in-frame clones and leaves out a portion. The repertoire holds approximately 83,000 clones, with 80% as singletons. The sequencing sample was made of PBMCs. These receptors were taken from a man aged 18 to 30 in good health and CMV-seronegative.

A few counts support this clone. The J gene is TRBJ2-5, the V gene TRBV6-5; 7 nucleotides match TRBD2. CDR3 size: 15 residues. J lost 5 bases, V lost 0 bases, and 6 bases had no gene match. Germline V gives CDR1 MNHEY, CDR2 SVGAGI. The CDR3 spells CASSYSGGPGETQYF. DNA for the CDR3: TGTGCCAGCAGTTACTCGGGAGGGCCAGGGGAGACCCAGTACTTC.

V gene TRBV30 combines with J gene TRBJ1-1, with 7 bases aligning to TRBD1. The CDR3 length is 13 residues. Germline loops: CDR1 GTSNPN, CDR2 SVGIG (reference sequence). J gave up 4 bases and V 8 bases, and 10 bases lay outside the gene matches. CDR3 DNA: TGTGCCGGCCAGGGGGATGGGGGCACTGAAGCTTTCTTT. The encoded protein is CAGQGDGGTEAFF.

Here the CDR3 reads CASSSTSGGTYNEQFF. The CDR3 nucleotides are TGTGCCAGCAGCTCAACTTCAGGGGGCACCTACAATGAGCAGTTCTTC. The chain joins TRBV7-3 to TRBJ2-1; 8 positions agree with TRBD1. Germline trimming cut 4 bases from V and 2 bases from J; bases unmatched to any gene: 7. The germline V gene encodes CDR1 SGHTA and CDR2 FQGTGA. CDR3 length: 16 residues. The variable domain in full, with the rest retrieved from reference TRBV7-3 and TRBJ2-1, is GAGVSQTPSNKVTEKGKYVELRCDPISGHTALYWYRQSLGQGPEFLIYFQGTGAADDSGLPNDRFFAVRPEGSVSTLKIQRTERGDSAVYLCASSSTSGGTYNEQFFGPGTRLTVL.

The J gene is TRBJ2-1, the V gene TRBV20-1; the D is unclear. Germline V gene sequence: CDR1 DFQATT, CDR2 SNEGSKA (reference sequence). V lost 6 bases and J 0 bases, leaving 3 bases between the germline ends. The CDR3 has 11 amino acids. Here the CDR3 DNA reads TGCAGTGCCCGCTCCTACAATGAGCAGTTCTTC. Amino acid sequence: CSARSYNEQFF.

The gene calls are TRBV5-5 and TRBJ2-7; 9 nucleotides agree with TRBD1. The V and J ends lost 7 bases and 2 bases, in that order; junction bases with no gene match: 10. From germline, CDR1 is SGHKS and CDR2 YYEKEE (reference sequence). The CDR3 covers 15 residues. The CDR3 DNA reads as TGTGCCAGCGCCTCTGGACAGGGGACCCCCTACGAGCAGTACTTC. This encodes CASASGQGTPYEQYF.

This chain uses TRBV30 with TRBJ1-2; D is perhaps TRBD1 (5 bases). V shed 4 bases and J shed 7 bases, with 16 bases lying between them. Germline V CDR1 and CDR2: GTSNPN, SVGIG (reference sequence). The CDR3 contains 13 residues. The CDR3 spells CAWTGRRSGGYTF. The CDR3, as DNA: TGTGCCTGGACAGGGCGAAGGTCGGGTGGCTACACCTTC.

The chain uses TRBV19 and TRBJ2-7; D may be TRBD2 (5 bases). The germline V gene has CDR1 LNHDA and CDR2 SQIVND (reference sequence). V was pared by 3 bases and J by 2 bases, with 14 bases between. The CDR3 runs to 15 residues. The chain's CDR3 is CASSMGARDAYEQYF. As DNA, the CDR3 is TGTGCCAGTAGTATGGGAGCGAGGGATGCCTACGAGCAGTACTTC.

V is TRBV5-1 and J is TRBJ1-1; D not resolved. The V gene's germline CDR1 is SGHRS and CDR2 YFSETQ. This CDR3 is 14 amino acids long. With 5 bases removed from V and 0 bases from J, the gap between germline ends came to 11 bases. The CDR3 sequence: CASREELMNTEAFF. The CDR3 bases are TGCGCCAGCAGGGAGGAACTTATGAACACTGAAGCTTTCTTT.

This chain connects TRBV5-6 to TRBJ1-1, with a possible D match to TRBD1 (5 bases). CDR3 size: 13 residues. In germline, CDR1 is SGHDT, CDR2 YYEEEE. V was cut by 5 bases and J by 7 bases, with 15 bases left in between. CDR3 DNA: TGTGCCAGCAGTTCCGTACCAAGGGGTGAAGCTTTCTTT. This encodes CASSSVPRGEAFF.

This clone was detected once. The J gene is TRBJ1-6, the V gene TRBV2, with D unresolved. The V and J ends lost 2 bases and 8 bases respectively, with 13 bases between them. CDR3 length: 15 residues. Germline V gene sequence: CDR1 SNHLY, CDR2 FYNNEI. The CDR3 loop reads CASSESGVADSPLHF. The CDR3 nucleotides are TGTGCCAGCAGTGAATCGGGAGTAGCGGATTCACCCCTCCACTTT.

This chain links TRBV18 with TRBJ2-2; D is undetermined. This CDR3 is 14 amino acids long. The germline V gene encodes CDR1 KGHSH and CDR2 LQKENI. The V end lost 0 bases, the J end lost 4 bases, and 6 bases lay between the germline ends. CDR3 region: CASSPPWSTGELFF. Here the CDR3 DNA reads TGTGCCAGCTCACCACCATGGAGCACCGGGGAGCTGTTTTTT.